This TCR beta chain was found in a study of blood T cell repertoires in COVID-19. On the study more broadly: Sources were T cells, B-cell-depleted T cells, or PBMCs; the material itself was cDNA or gDNA.

Participants reported their clinical history, and cohort assignment relied on those reports. Recovered Cohort 3 donors showed two negative PCRs, clearance, or symptom resolution. The assay was immunoSEQ multiplex PCR, and TCRdb's table has in-frame clones only and misses some. The sample comprises around 200,000 clones, over 75% of which are singletons, and about 9% rests with the top ten. This clone was counted a single time. Input material: PBMCs or T cells enriched from blood (not recorded which). This receptor was taken from a man between 40 and 49 years old who had recovered from COVID-19.

CDR3 residues: CASENGGNQPQHF. The CDR3 nucleotides are TGTGCCAGTGAGAACGGTGGCAATCAGCCCCAGCATTTT. The chain employs TRBV19 and TRBJ1-5; D unclear. This CDR3 region has 13 residues. CDR1 LNHDA and CDR2 SQIVND come from the germline V gene (reference sequence). V was clipped by 8 bases and J by 2 bases, with 10 bases between them.